The following is a T cell receptor (beta chain) sequence with its context. Antigen: not known. This entry comes from a study of radiotherapy plus CTLA-4 blockade in lung cancer. As for the study in general: In approximately 17% of patients, objective responses were seen; around 34% had disease control.

Study-wide findings and caveats: Clones of tumor-derived TCRs expanded in blood after radiotherapy plus ipilimumab. Increased serum interferon-beta after radiation also reportedly predicted response strongly.

The data were produced by immunoSEQ multiplex PCR, yet TCRdb's version contains in-frame clones alone and is incomplete. The table records fewer than 65,000 clones, approximately 82% of them present only once. The sample here was peripheral blood, taken from a patient treated with radiotherapy plus ipilimumab. This TCR derives from a human donor with non-small cell lung cancer whose response to radiotherapy plus ipilimumab could not be evaluated.

The CDR3 nucleotides are TGTGCCAGCATAGGGGGCGGAAACACCATATATTTT. This encodes CASIGGGNTIYF. The V gene is TRBV6-5, the J gene TRBJ1-3, with 7 nucleotides matching TRBD1. Trimming removed 7 bases from V and 4 bases from J; junction bases left unmatched: 1. This CDR3 has 12 residues. Germline V gives CDR1 MNHEY, CDR2 SVGAGI.